The source of this T cell receptor beta chain is a study of T cell changes during pregnancy in multiple sclerosis (dated by TCRdb to the late 2010s). About the full investigation: The study examined how the T cell repertoire changed over the course of pregnancy in women with multiple sclerosis.

Points on this clone: Its antigen is not yet known. Nothing much larger sits one base from this clone, and base qualities are not available.

The method behind the library was the immunoSEQ multiplex PCR assay. Sourced from immuneACCESS, this table was stored by TCRdb with only in-frame sequences that have V and J called. A share of the clones is absent; for the studies checked, an unresolved V gene accounts for under half, and the remainder has no known explanation. The sample table shows approximately 59,000 clones, and under 95% are seen once. Roughly 1.4% of the sample is held by the ten biggest clonotypes. The germline V gene (reference sequence) provides CDR1 LNHNV and CDR2 YYDKDF. V is reduced by 5 bases and J by 6 bases, leaving a spacing of 15 bases between them. Including cysteine and phenylalanine, the CDR3 has 14 amino acids. The kept DNA is CDR3 alone, 42 bases in frame from the first base.

The clonotype comes from a female donor in good health, enrolled as a control in a pregnancy study. The material was peripheral blood, obtained in the third trimester of pregnancy. This sequence uses TRBV15 and TRBJ2-3; no D gene is confidently identified. The CDR3 sequence is CATSVSEVRDTQYF. The base sequence is TGTGCCACCAGCGTCTCTGAGGTTCGGGATACGCAGTATTTT.